The T cell receptor beta chain under discussion was sequenced for a study of blood T cells in healthy people across ages. CDR3 length: 14 amino acids. Germline V gene lookup returns CDR1 SGDLS and CDR2 YYNGEE. Between the trimmed V and J ends, which lost 4 bases and 0 bases, there was a span of 8 bases. This clonotype was counted many times. Next came a second PCR, run for about 6 to 12 cycles, which used a sample-barcoded 5' primer along with a J-beta primer mix. Via MiXCR, TCRdb re-called the 5' RACE reads, giving one row per CDR3 protein. The data show around 780,000 distinct CDR3 sequences, roughly 24% seen once. This sample was also put to use in a study of T cells of mothers and their children.

The sequence was obtained from a boy between 10 and 17 years old in good health. This chain uses TRBV9 with TRBJ1-3; maybe TRBD1 (5 bases). Material for sequencing was blood. Written as DNA, the CDR3 is TGTGCCAGCAGCCCGACAGTCTCTGGAAACACCATATATTTT. Protein sequence: CASSPTVSGNTIYF.